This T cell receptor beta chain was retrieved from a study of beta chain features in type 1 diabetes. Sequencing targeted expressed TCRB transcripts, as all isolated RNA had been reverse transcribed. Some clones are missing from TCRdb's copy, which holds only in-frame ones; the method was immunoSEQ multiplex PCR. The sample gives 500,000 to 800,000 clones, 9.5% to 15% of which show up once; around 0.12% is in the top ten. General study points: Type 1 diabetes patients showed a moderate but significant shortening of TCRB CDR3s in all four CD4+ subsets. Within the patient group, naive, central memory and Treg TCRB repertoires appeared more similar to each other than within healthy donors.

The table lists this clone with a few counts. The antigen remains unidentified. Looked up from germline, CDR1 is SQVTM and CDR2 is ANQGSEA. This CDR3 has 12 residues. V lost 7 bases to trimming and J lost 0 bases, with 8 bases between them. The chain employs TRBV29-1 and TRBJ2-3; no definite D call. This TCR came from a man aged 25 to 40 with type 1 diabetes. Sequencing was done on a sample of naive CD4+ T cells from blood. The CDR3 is CSAVRSTDTQYF. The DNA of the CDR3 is TGCAGCGCCGTCCGGAGCACAGATACGCAGTATTTT.